The text below deals with one T cell receptor (beta chain). This sample is part of a study of blood T cell repertoires in COVID-19. The CDR3 totals 14 residues. The J segment lost 5 bases and the V segment lost 4 bases, leaving 11 bases of the junction unmatched. The germline CDR1 and CDR2 sequences are GTSNPN and SVGIG (reference sequence). The assay was immunoSEQ multiplex PCR, and TCRdb's table has in-frame clones only and misses some. The table records roughly 150,000 clones, around 82% of them present only once. The chain recombines TRBV30 with TRBJ2-7; 7 bases map to TRBD1. The specimen sequenced was peripheral blood. This receptor was obtained from a man between 65 and 85 years old with active or convalescent COVID-19. CDR3 coding DNA: TGTGCCTGGAACGCTTACAGGGGAACCCACGAGCAGTACTTC. Translating it yields CAWNAYRGTHEQYF.